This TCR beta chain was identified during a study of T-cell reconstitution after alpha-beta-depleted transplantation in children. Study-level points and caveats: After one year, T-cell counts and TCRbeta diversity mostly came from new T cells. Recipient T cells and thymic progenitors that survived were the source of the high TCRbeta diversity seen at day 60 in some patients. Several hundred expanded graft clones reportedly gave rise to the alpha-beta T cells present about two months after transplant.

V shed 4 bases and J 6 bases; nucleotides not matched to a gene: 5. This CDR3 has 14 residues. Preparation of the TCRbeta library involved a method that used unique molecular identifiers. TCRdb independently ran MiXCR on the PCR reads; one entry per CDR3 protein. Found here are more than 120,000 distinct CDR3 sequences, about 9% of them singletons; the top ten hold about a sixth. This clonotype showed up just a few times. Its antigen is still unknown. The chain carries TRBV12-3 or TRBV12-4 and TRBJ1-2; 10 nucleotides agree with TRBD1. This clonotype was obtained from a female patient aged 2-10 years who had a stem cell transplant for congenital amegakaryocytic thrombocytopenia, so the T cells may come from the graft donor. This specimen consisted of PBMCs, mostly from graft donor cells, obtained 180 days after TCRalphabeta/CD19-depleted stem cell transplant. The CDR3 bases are TGTGCCAGCAGTTCCCCGACAGGGGGCGATGGCTACACCTTC. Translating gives CASSSPTGGDGYTF.